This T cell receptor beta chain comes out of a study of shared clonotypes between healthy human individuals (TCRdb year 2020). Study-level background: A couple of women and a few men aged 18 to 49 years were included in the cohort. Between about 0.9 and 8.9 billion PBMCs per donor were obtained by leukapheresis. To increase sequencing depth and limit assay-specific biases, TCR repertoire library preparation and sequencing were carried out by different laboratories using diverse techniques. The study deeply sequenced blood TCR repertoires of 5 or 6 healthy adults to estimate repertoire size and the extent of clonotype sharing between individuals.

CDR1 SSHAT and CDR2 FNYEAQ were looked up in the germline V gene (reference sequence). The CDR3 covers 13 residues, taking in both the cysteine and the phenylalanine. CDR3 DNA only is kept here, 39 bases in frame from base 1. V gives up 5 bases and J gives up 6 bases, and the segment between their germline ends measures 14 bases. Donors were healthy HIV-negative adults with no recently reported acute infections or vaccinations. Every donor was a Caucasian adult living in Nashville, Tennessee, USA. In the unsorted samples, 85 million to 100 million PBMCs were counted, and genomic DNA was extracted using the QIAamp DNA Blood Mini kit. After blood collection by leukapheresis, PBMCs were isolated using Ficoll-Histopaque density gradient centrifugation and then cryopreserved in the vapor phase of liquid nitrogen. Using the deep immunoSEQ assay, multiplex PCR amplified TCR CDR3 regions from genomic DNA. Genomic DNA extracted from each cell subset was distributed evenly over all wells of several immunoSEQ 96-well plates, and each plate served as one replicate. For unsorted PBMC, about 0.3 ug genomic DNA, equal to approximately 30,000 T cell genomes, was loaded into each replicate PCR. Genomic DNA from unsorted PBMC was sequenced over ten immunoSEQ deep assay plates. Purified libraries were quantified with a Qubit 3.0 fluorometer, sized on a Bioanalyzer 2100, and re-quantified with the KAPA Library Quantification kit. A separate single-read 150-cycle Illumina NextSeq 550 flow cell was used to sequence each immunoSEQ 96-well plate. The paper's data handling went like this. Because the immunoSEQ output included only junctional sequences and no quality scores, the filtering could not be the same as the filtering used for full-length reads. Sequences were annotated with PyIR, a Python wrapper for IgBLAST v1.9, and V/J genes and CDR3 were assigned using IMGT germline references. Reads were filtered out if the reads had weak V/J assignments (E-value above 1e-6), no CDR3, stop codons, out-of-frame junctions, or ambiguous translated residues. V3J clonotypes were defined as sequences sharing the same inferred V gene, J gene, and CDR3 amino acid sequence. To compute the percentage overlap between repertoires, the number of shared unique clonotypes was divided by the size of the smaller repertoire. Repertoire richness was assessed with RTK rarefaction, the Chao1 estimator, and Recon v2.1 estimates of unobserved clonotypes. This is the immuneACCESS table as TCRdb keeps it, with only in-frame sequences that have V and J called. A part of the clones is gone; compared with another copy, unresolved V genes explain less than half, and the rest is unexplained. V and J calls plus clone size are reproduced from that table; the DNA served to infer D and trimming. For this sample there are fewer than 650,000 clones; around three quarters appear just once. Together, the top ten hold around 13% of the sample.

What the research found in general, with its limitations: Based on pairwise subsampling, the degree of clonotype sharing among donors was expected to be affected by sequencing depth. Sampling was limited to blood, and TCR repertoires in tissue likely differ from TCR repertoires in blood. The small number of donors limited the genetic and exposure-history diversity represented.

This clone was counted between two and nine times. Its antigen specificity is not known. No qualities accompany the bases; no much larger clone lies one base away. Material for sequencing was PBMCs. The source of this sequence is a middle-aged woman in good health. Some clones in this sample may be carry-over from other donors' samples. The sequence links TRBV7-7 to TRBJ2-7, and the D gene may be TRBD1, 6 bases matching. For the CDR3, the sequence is CASSAQQGSEQYF. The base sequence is TGTGCCAGCAGCGCCCAACAGGGATCCGAGCAGTACTTC.